This TCR beta chain was profiled in a study of T cell repertoires in cytomegalovirus infection. At the level of the study: In the study, CMV epitopes included recently identified HLA-C-restricted and well-studied HLA-B-restricted ones. Study-wide findings and caveats: Cumulative frequency (of public TCR beta family members) identified carriers of CMV plus the relevant HLA. HLA-C-restricted TCR beta clonotypes specific for CMV led the ex vivo response.

From the reads, TCRdb called clonotypes with MiXCR, one entry per CDR3 protein. In the table there are 800,000 to 950,000 distinct CDR3 sequences, about 30% of which are singletons. Notes on this clonotype: What it recognizes is unknown.

The sample was cultured CD8+ T cells from PBMCs, taken from culture after CMV antigen stimulation. The TCR originated in a human donor in good health (CMV status not recorded). Some clones in this sample may be carry-over from other donors' samples.

Written as DNA, the CDR3 is TGTGCCAGCAGTTGGGCCGACACAAATAATTCACCCCTCCACTTT. It specifies CASSWADTNNSPLHF. The chain recombines TRBV6-6 with TRBJ1-6; D not certain. V lost 4 bases to trimming and J lost 5 bases, with 12 bases between them. The CDR3 extends over 15 amino acids. The germline V gene encodes CDR1 MNHNY and CDR2 SVGAGI (reference sequence).